This passage covers 32 T cell receptor beta chains from one sample sequenced in a study of Graves' ophthalmopathy and Graves' hyperthyroidism. RNA transcripts were the template, and TCR beta CDR3 regions were amplified from them. First-round RT-PCR with HTBI primers preceded a second-round multiplex PCR. TCRdb itself ran the multiplex PCR reads through MiXCR, one entry per CDR3 protein. The sample lists about 500,000 distinct CDR3 sequences, approximately 15% occurring once. The source material was blood. The receptors originated from a woman aged 25 to 39 with Graves' ophthalmopathy.

This clonotype was recorded at least ten times. This rearrangement joins TRBV24-1 to TRBJ1-1; D is perhaps TRBD1 (6 bases). Germline V gene data show CDR1 as KGHDR and CDR2 as SFDVKD. With 9 bases removed from V and 5 bases from J, the gap between germline ends came to 21 bases. The CDR3 covers 15 residues. For the CDR3, the DNA is TGTGCCACCTTTTCGCCAGGGGACTGGGGGACTGAAGCTTTCTTT. Protein: CATFSPGDWGTEAFF.

This clonotype has ten or more counts. This chain uses TRBV20-1 with TRBJ1-1; D perhaps matches TRBD1 (5 bases). Between the trimmed V and J ends, which lost 3 bases and 3 bases, there was a span of 20 bases. This CDR3 has 16 amino acids. CDR1 is DFQATT, CDR2 SNEGSKA, per germline (reference sequence). The CDR3 DNA sequence: TGCAGTGCTAGTCCTAGTTGGAGTGGAGGGGACACTGAAGCTTTCTTT. Translation gives CSASPSWSGGDTEAFF.

This clonotype was found many times. The chain combines TRBV6-1 with TRBJ2-7; no clear D gene. From germline, CDR1 is MNHNS and CDR2 SASEGT. The CDR3 length is 14 residues. V was shortened by 10 bases and J by 6 bases, with 22 bases between the two germline ends. CDR3: CATKDPPIIREQYF. CDR3 coding DNA: TGTGCCACTAAGGACCCCCCCATTATTCGCGAGCAGTACTTC.

With regard to this clonotype: A much larger clone lies a single base off, so this may be a read error. The chain employs TRBV27 and TRBJ2-7, with 7 bases lining up with TRBD1. V shed 8 bases and J 6 bases; nucleotides not matched to a gene: 4. Germline loops: CDR1 MNHEY, CDR2 SMNVEV (reference sequence). The CDR3 is made up of 11 amino acids. The CDR3 spells CASARGPEQYV. The CDR3 bases are TGTGCCAGCGCTAGGGGGCCCGAGCAGTACGTC.

Comment on this clonotype: A much bigger clone sits one base away, suggesting this may be a read error. V and J are TRBV19 and TRBJ1-5; tentatively, D is TRBD1 (6 bases). CDR1 is LNHDA and CDR2 is SQIVND in the germline V gene (reference sequence). The CDR3 is 15 residues long. V lost 5 bases and J 6 bases, leaving 17 bases between the germline ends. CDR3 bases: TGTGCCAGTAGTCGCTACCAGGGGTCTGCTCAGCCCCAGCATTTT. Its translation: CASSRYQGSAQPQHF.

This clonotype has at least ten counts. The chain joins TRBV20-1 to TRBJ1-6; 9 bases align to TRBD1. Looked up from germline, CDR1 is DFQATT and CDR2 is SNEGSKA (reference sequence). V shed 1 base and J 7 bases; nucleotides not matched to a gene: 5. The CDR3 is made up of 15 amino acids. This chain's CDR3 is CSARAPGQGNSPLHF. For the CDR3, the DNA is TGCAGTGCTAGAGCCCCGGGACAGGGAAATTCACCCCTCCACTTT.

The chain recombines TRBV4-1 with TRBJ2-2; TRBD2 might be the D (6 bases). Trimming took off 3 bases at V and 0 bases at J, with 11 bases between the two ends. CDR1 and CDR2 from the germline V gene are MGHRA and YSYEKL. The CDR3 covers 16 residues. The CDR3 nucleotides read TGCGCCAGCAGCCAGATAGGGACTTCGAACACCGGGGAGCTGTTTTTT. It encodes CASSQIGTSNTGELFF.

In this sample, this clonotype turned up many times. The conserved final phenylalanine or tryptophan is absent from the CDR3, which likely points to a read error. The rearrangement joins TRBV20-1 to TRBJ2-5, with TRBD1 identical over 7 bases. This CDR3 comprises 13 residues. Germline CDR1 is DFQATT and CDR2 is SNEGSKA (reference sequence). V lost 5 bases, J lost 3 bases, and 6 bases stayed unmatched. The CDR3 coding sequence is TGCAGTGCTCCCCCGCAGGGGGAAGAGACCCAGTACCTC. It specifies CSAPPQGEETQYL.

This clonotype has a count of ten or more. The rearrangement joins TRBV27 to TRBJ1-2; 12 bases fit TRBD1. The CDR3 consists of 15 residues. The germline CDR1 and CDR2 sequences are MNHEY and SMNVEV (reference sequence). The junction had 10 bases not matched to a gene; V was cut back by 6 bases and J by 8 bases. The CDR3 reads CASRRGDRGRQGYTF. The CDR3 bases are TGTGCCAGCAGACGTGGGGACAGGGGGCGTCAAGGCTACACCTTC.

This clonotype has just a few counts. This CDR3 reads CASSLASTGGGRQYF. CDR3 in DNA: TGTGCCAGCAGCTTAGCCTCGACAGGGGGAGGTAGGCAGTACTTC. The chain employs TRBV11-2 and TRBJ2-7; 9 bases are shared with TRBD1. V trimming: 1 base; J trimming: 9 bases; junction bases outside the gene matches: 10. Germline lookup yields CDR1 SGHAT and CDR2 FQNNGV. The CDR3 is 15 amino acids.

The gene calls are TRBV24-1 and TRBJ1-2, with D perhaps TRBD1 (5 bases). The CDR3 extends over 13 amino acids. V lost 2 bases to trimming and J lost 4 bases, with 7 bases between them. In germline, CDR1 is KGHDR, CDR2 SFDVKD. The CDR3 loop reads CATSDSGLYGYTF. CDR3 nucleotide sequence: TGTGCCACCAGTGATTCGGGACTCTATGGCTACACCTTC.

This clonotype was recorded at least ten times. The chain joins TRBV27 to TRBJ1-6; D perhaps matches TRBD1 (5 bases). The germline V gene has CDR1 MNHEY and CDR2 SMNVEV (reference sequence). This CDR3 comprises 15 residues. The V end was cut by 8 bases, the J end by 11 bases, with 22 bases between. The CDR3 is CASRPGTFELAPLHF. CDR3 DNA sequence: TGTGCCAGCCGTCCCGGGACCTTCGAGTTGGCACCCCTCCACTTT.

The V gene is TRBV30, the J gene TRBJ1-3; possibly TRBD1 for D (5 bases). CDR1 and CDR2 (germline): GTSNPN, SVGIG (reference sequence). The CDR3 length is 14 residues. The V end was cut by 6 bases, the J end by 0 bases, with 12 bases between. CDR3 DNA: TGTGCCTGCACCCCTGGGGGCTCTGGAAACACCATATATTTT. Amino acid sequence: CACTPGGSGNTIYF.

This clonotype was picked up many times. This chain uses TRBV4-1 with TRBJ2-5, with D possibly being TRBD2 (6 bases). CDR1 and CDR2 from the germline V gene are MGHRA and YSYEKL. This CDR3 has 15 amino acids. Trimming pared 2 bases from V and 4 bases from J, leaving 14 bases between. As DNA, the CDR3 is TGCGCCAGCAGCCAACGGACTAAGGGCGGAGAGACCCAGTACTTC. Its protein is CASSQRTKGGETQYF.

The chain is built from TRBV6-5 and TRBJ1-1; D is undetermined. CDR1 and CDR2 (germline): MNHEY, SVGAGI. The CDR3 is made up of 16 amino acids. V was clipped by 0 bases and J by 1 base, with 12 bases between them. The CDR3 reads CASSYSWAGSNTEAFF. The CDR3 DNA reads as TGTGCCAGCAGTTACTCTTGGGCAGGATCGAACACTGAAGCTTTCTTT.

This clonotype was counted ten times or more. J is TRBJ1-2 and V is TRBV19, with unresolved D. V was pared by 4 bases and J by 6 bases, with 9 bases between. The CDR3 totals 12 residues. Germline V gene sequence: CDR1 LNHDA, CDR2 SQIVND (reference sequence). The CDR3 DNA follows: TGTGCCAGTAGTACCCCGGAGGATGGCTACACCTTC. Translating it yields CASSTPEDGYTF. The full variable domain, with the rest looked up from reference TRBV19 and TRBJ1-2, is DGGITQSPKYLFRKEGQNVTLSCEQNLNHDAMYWYRQDPGQGLRLIYYSQIVNDFQKGDIAEGYSVSREKKESFPLTVTSAQKNPTAFYLCASSTPEDGYTFGSGTRLTVV.

The J gene is TRBJ1-2, the V gene TRBV12-3 or TRBV12-4, with 7 positions matching TRBD1. CDR3 length: 12 residues. The V and J ends lost 3 bases and 8 bases, in that order; junction bases with no gene match: 3. The CDR3 DNA is TGTGCCAGCAGTTTCACGACAGGGGGCTACACCTTC. Its protein is CASSFTTGGYTF.

This clonotype appeared a few times. The chain carries TRBV11-2 and TRBJ2-2; possible D gene TRBD1, 5 bases. The CDR3 covers 16 residues. V was shortened by 0 bases and J by 6 bases, with 14 bases between the two germline ends. Germline CDR1 is SGHAT and CDR2 is FQNNGV. The DNA for the CDR3 is TGTGCCAGCAGCTTAGAATTCCCGAAAGGGGCCGGGGAGCTGTTTTTT. Protein sequence: CASSLEFPKGAGELFF.

V and J are TRBV25-1 and TRBJ2-7, with 10 nucleotides matching TRBD2. V shed 5 bases and J 3 bases; nucleotides not matched to a gene: 22. The CDR3 has 20 residues. Germline CDR1 MGHDK, CDR2 SYGVNS. Written as DNA, the CDR3 is TGTGCCAGCAGTCCGAAACTCACAGGGATCAGCGGGAGGGCCGACTACGAGCAGTACTTC. Translation gives CASSPKLTGISGRADYEQYF.

This clonotype was recorded many times. The chain uses TRBV5-1 and TRBJ2-7; D not resolved. Germline assignment: CDR1 SGHRS and CDR2 YFSETQ. V lost 0 bases to trimming and J lost 1 base, with 8 bases between them. This CDR3 region has 14 residues. This CDR3 is CASSLVGRSYEQYF. CDR3 DNA: TGCGCCAGCAGCTTGGTAGGCAGGTCCTACGAGCAGTACTTC.

This clonotype was counted many times. The chain joins TRBV9 to TRBJ2-2, with no clear D. The CDR3 runs 17 residues. Germline CDR1 reads SGDLS; CDR2 reads YYNGEE. With 1 base removed from V and 2 bases from J, the gap between germline ends came to 15 bases. CDR3 DNA sequence: TGTGCCAGCAGCGTAACCGTGATATTCGGCAACACCGGGGAGCTGTTTTTT. It codes for CASSVTVIFGNTGELFF.

This chain joins TRBV2 and TRBJ1-5; maybe TRBD1 (5 bases). V lost 6 bases and J lost 7, with 19 bases in between. The CDR3 contains 15 residues. The germline V gene has CDR1 SNHLY and CDR2 FYNNEI. The CDR3 loop is CASRGEWGAEQPQHF. CDR3 coding DNA: TGTGCCAGCAGAGGGGAATGGGGCGCTGAGCAGCCCCAGCATTTT.

The gene calls are TRBV6-1 and TRBJ2-5; tentative D call: TRBD1 (6 bases). The CDR3 length is 12 residues. Germline CDR1 is MNHNS and CDR2 is SASEGT. Trimming stripped 7 bases from V and 13 bases from J, with 19 bases between. The CDR3 loop is CASTGPLGARYF. CDR3 DNA: TGTGCCAGCACCGGCCCGCTGGGGGCCCGGTACTTC.

This clonotype was recorded a few times. This chain links TRBV9 with TRBJ2-2; TRBD1 matches 12 bases. The CDR3 spans 18 residues. Germline V gene lookup returns CDR1 SGDLS and CDR2 YYNGEE. Trimming cost V 4 bases and J 0 bases; bases outside gene matches: 7. CDR3 amino acids: CASSSPGQGAPNTGELFF. The CDR3 region has the DNA TGTGCCAGCAGCTCCCCGGGACAGGGGGCTCCGAACACCGGGGAGCTGTTTTTT.

This clonotype was seen ten or more times. The chain joins TRBV6-1 to TRBJ1-6; 9 bases are shared with TRBD1. This CDR3 spans 16 amino acids. Trimming cost V 4 bases and J 9 bases; bases outside gene matches: 10. Germline CDR1 and CDR2: MNHNS and SASEGT. Here the CDR3 DNA reads TGTGCCAGCAGTGCCCGGGACAGGGTCCTGGGTTCACCCCTCCACTTT. Translation gives CASSARDRVLGSPLHF.

Many counts were recorded for this clonotype. V gene TRBV19 combines with J gene TRBJ1-1; D may be TRBD1 (6 bases). Germline V lookup: CDR1 LNHDA, CDR2 SQIVND (reference sequence). With 5 bases removed from V and 1 base from J, the gap between germline ends came to 14 bases. The CDR3 length is 15 residues. In DNA, the CDR3 is TGTGCCAGTAGTGTCCGGGGGCTCGGGAACACTGAAGCTTTCTTT. This codes for CASSVRGLGNTEAFF. Supplemented by reference TRBV19 and TRBJ1-1, the full variable domain reads DGGITQSPKYLFRKEGQNVTLSCEQNLNHDAMYWYRQDPGQGLRLIYYSQIVNDFQKGDIAEGYSVSREKKESFPLTVTSAQKNPTAFYLCASSVRGLGNTEAFFGQGTRLTVV.

The sample holds many counts of this clonotype. This chain connects TRBV11-2 to TRBJ1-2, with 8 bases fitting TRBD1. The CDR3 is 16 residues long. The V and J ends lost 5 bases and 3 bases, in that order; junction bases with no gene match: 11. Germline V gene data show CDR1 as SGHAT and CDR2 as FQNNGV. Here the CDR3 DNA reads TGTGCCAGCAGCCCCCCCACACAGGGGGTTCACTATGGCTACACCTTC. Its protein product is CASSPPTQGVHYGYTF.

In its sample, this clonotype was seen a few times. A clone one base away is much larger, so this may be a read error. The V gene is TRBV6-1, the J gene TRBJ2-7; 7 bases agree with TRBD1. There are 13 residues in the CDR3. With V trimmed by 10 bases and J by 2 bases, 8 bases remained unmatched. Germline CDR1 is MNHNS and CDR2 is SASEGT. The CDR3 region has the DNA TGTGCCACTGCGCGACAGGGTCCCTACGAGCAGTACTTC. This encodes CATARQGPYEQYF.

A note on this clonotype: The junction does not match germline at one end; this may be a read error. This chain links TRBV10-2 with TRBJ2-7, with a weak D call TRBD2 (5 bases). CDR1 WSHSY and CDR2 SAAADI come from the germline V gene. There are 15 residues in the CDR3. As DNA, the CDR3 is TGCGCCAGCAGTGAATCTAGCTTCAGCTCCTACGATCAGTACTTC. Its protein product is CASSESSFSSYDQYF.

In this sample, this clonotype turned up many times. J is TRBJ2-5 and V is TRBV5-5; D gene uncertain. Germline V gene data show CDR1 as SGHKS and CDR2 as YYEKEE (reference sequence). The length of the CDR3 is 13 residues. Trimming left V 2 bases short and J 6 bases short, with 11 bases between. The CDR3 nucleotides read TGTGCCAGCAGCTTAGTCCTGGACCAGACCCAGTACTTC. It translates to CASSLVLDQTQYF. The variable domain in full, completed from reference TRBV5-5 and TRBJ2-5, reads DAGVTQSPTHLIKTRGQQVTLRCSPISGHKSVSWYQQVLGQGPQFIFQYYEKEERGRGNFPDRFSARQFPNYSSELNVNALLLGDSALYLCASSLVLDQTQYFGPGTRLLVL.

This clonotype has a handful of counts. This rearrangement joins TRBV30 to TRBJ2-7; 7 bases are a match to TRBD1. There are 13 residues in the CDR3. Trimming cost V 7 bases and J 0 bases; bases outside gene matches: 6. Looked up from germline, CDR1 is GTSNPN and CDR2 is SVGIG (reference sequence). The CDR3 region has the DNA TGTGCCTTACTGGGGGACAGCTCCTACGAGCAGTACTTC. It yields the protein CALLGDSSYEQYF. Complete variable domain (other parts from reference TRBV30 and TRBJ2-7): SQTIHQWPATLVQPVGSPLSLECTVEGTSNPNLYWYRQAAGRGLQLLFYSVGIGQISSEVPQNLSASRPQDRQFILSSKKLLLSDSGFYLCALLGDSSYEQYFGPGTRLTVT.

A remark on this clonotype: The junction does not match germline at one end; this may be a read error. This sequence joins TRBV18 and TRBJ1-1; D is unresolved. This CDR3 comprises 13 residues. Germline loops: CDR1 KGHSH, CDR2 LQKENI. This CDR3 reads CACSPKVDTEAFF. In nucleotides, the CDR3 is TGTGCCTGCTCACCAAAGGTGGACACTGAAGCTTTCTTT.